This TCR beta chain stems from a study of blood T cell repertoires in COVID-19 (dated by TCRdb to the early 2020s). Background for the entire study: Samples from collaborators originated in the United States, Italy and Spain and spanned both the acute and convalescent phases of COVID-19. The prospective study material was composed of cDNA or gDNA derived from T cells, B-cell-depleted T cells, or PBMCs. Subjects who had been exposed to COVID-19, were actively infected with it, or had recovered from it provided the deeply sampled blood TCRbeta repertoires that made up the dataset. The repertoires were released in a freely available public database meant as a resource for research on the immune response to SARS-CoV-2. Samples were obtained from the ongoing ImmuneRACE study (first 160 participants) and from 1,254 subjects provided by 6 global collaborators. Nearly every sample came with metadata listing a de-identified subject ID, COVID-19 status, age in years and sex. HLA class I and class II types, where available, came from metadata supplied by the sample provider rather than from assay-based typing.

CDR1 SEHNR and CDR2 FQNEAQ are derived from the germline V gene (reference sequence). V is clipped by 3 bases and J by 5 bases, and the sequence between their germline boundaries is 14 bases long. Including cysteine and phenylalanine, the CDR3 has 16 amino acids. Only the CDR3 part of the read is kept: 48 bases, read in frame from the first base. What the work shows at the level of the full study, not this receptor alone: How much clinical and demographic metadata was included differed by source and by participant, and the metadata was provided uncurated.

The immunoSEQ Assay, a bias-controlled multiplex PCR, was used to amplify TCRbeta CDR3 regions from genomic DNA. In the source study's methods: Within the assay, amplification of reference gene primers was used to estimate how many nucleated cells each sample contained. To quantify the absolute abundance of each unique TCRbeta CDR3 rearrangement, sequence reads were collapsed and filtered. For each sample, productive Simpson clonality was calculated as the square root of Simpson's diversity index over productive rearrangements. Not all clones reach the TCRdb copy of this immuneACCESS table, which keeps in-frame sequences only. Checked studies attribute under half of the gap to unresolved V genes and leave the rest unexplained. The V and J calls and the clone size are those of that table, but D and trimming were determined from the DNA. This sample is represented by about 380,000 clones; more than 70% of them were singletons. Clones ranked in the top ten supply less than 1.5% of the sample.

Of note for this clone: Its antigen is still unknown. Nothing much larger sits one base from this clone, and base qualities are not available.

Participants in the prospective study were enrolled through a virtual design, were aged 18 to 89 years, and lived in approximately 24 United States geographic areas. In the prospective study, participants were assigned to cohorts based on the clinical history participants reported in a screening survey and a study questionnaire. Recovered participants in ImmuneRACE Cohort 3 were defined by two consecutive negative NP/OP PCR tests, clearance by a healthcare professional, or resolution of symptoms. Mobile phlebotomists in the prospective study collected whole blood, serum and a nasopharyngeal or oropharyngeal swab from every participant. Additional blood draws and questionnaires over an approximately two-month period could optionally be provided by prospective study participants. Before DNA extraction, prospective study blood samples were shipped either frozen or at room temperature.

The material sequenced was PBMCs or T cells enriched from blood (not recorded which). This chain joins TRBV7-9 to TRBJ1-6; TRBD1 might be the D gene, on 5 matching bases. The sequence was obtained from a woman under 30 who had recovered from COVID-19. The CDR3 protein is CASSLGRVGHNSPLHF. The nucleotide sequence is TGTGCCAGCAGCTTGGGCAGGGTAGGGCATAATTCACCCCTCCACTTT.